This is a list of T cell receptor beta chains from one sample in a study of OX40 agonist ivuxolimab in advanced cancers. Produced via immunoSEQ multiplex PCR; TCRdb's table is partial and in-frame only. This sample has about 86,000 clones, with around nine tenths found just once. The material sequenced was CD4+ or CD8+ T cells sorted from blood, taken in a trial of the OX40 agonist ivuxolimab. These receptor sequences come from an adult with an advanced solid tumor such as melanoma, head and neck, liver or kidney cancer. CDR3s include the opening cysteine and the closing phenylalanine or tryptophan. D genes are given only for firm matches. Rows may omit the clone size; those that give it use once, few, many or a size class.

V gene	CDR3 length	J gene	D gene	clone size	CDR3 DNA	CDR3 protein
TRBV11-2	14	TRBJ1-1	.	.	TGTGCCAGCAGCTCGGGCAGGATGAACACTGAAGCTTTCTTT	CASSSGRMNTEAFF
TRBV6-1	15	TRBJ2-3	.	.	TGTGCCAGCAGTGAAGCGCCGGCACCCGGGGATACGCAGTATTTT	CASSEAPAPGDTQYF
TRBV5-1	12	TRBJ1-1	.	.	TGCGCCAGCAGCACGATGAACACTGAAGCTTTCTTT	CASSTMNTEAFF
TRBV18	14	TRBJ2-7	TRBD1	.	TGTGCCAGCTCACCTTCCGGGACAGGGAGCGAGCAGTACTTC	CASSPSGTGSEQYF
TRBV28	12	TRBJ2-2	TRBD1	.	TGTGCCATTCAGGGGGTGACCGGGGAGCTGTTTTTT	CAIQGVTGELFF
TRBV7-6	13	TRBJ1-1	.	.	TGTGCCAGCAGCTTAATGACCCGGACGGAAGCTTTCTTT	CASSLMTRTEAFF
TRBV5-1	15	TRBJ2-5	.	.	TGCGCCAGCAGCTTCACCGGGCTTCCGGCGGAGACCCAGTACTTC	CASSFTGLPAETQYF
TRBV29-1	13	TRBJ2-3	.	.	TGCAGCGTCACCTCAGGGGACCCAGATACGCAGTATTTT	CSVTSGDPDTQYF
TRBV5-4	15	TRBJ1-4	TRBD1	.	TGTGCCAGCAGCTTGGAAAGGACAGGGGCTGAAAAACTGTTTTTT	CASSLERTGAEKLFF
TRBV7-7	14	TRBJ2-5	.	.	TGTGCCAGCAGCCTAGGAGGGATCCAAGAGACCCAGTACTTC	CASSLGGIQETQYF
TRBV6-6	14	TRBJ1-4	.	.	TGTGCCAGCAGTCCCGACCCCGAGAACGAAAAACTGTTTTTT	CASSPDPENEKLFF
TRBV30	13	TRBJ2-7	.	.	TGTGCCTGGAGTGGTCTTAGACCCTACGAGCAGTACTTC	CAWSGLRPYEQYF
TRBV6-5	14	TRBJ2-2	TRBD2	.	TGTGCCAGCGGAGCGGGGGAGAACACCGGGGAGCTGTTTTTT	CASGAGENTGELFF
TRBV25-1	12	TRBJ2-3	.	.	TGTGCCAGCAGGGGAGGCACAGATACGCAGTATTTT	CASRGGTDTQYF
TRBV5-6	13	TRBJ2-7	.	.	TGTGCCAGCACCCTCCAGAGGGGTTACGAGCAGTACTTC	CASTLQRGYEQYF
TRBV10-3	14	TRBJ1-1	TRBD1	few	TGTGCCATCAGCTTTACAGGGGATGACACTGAAGCTTTCTTT	CAISFTGDDTEAFF
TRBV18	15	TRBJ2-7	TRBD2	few	TGTGCCAGCTCACCAGGACTAGCGGAAGGGTACGAGCAGTACTTC	CASSPGLAEGYEQYF
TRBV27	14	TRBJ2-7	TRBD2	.	TGTGCCAGCAGTTCTGTAGCGGGAGGGTACGAGCAGTACTTC	CASSSVAGGYEQYF
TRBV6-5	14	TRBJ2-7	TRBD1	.	TGTGCCAGCAAGGCGGGACAGGGCTCCTACGAGCAGTACTTC	CASKAGQGSYEQYF
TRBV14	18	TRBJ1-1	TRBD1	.	TGTGCCAGCAGCCAAGATATCAGGCAGGGGGCCCAGAACACTGAAGCTTTCTTT	CASSQDIRQGAQNTEAFF
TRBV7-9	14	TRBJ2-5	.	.	TGTGCCAGCACCCCTCAGACCGGTGGAGAGACCCAGTACTTC	CASTPQTGGETQYF
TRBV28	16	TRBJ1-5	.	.	TGTGCCAGCAGTGCTTTCTCGGCGTTGAGGAGTCAGCCCCAGCATTTT	CASSAFSALRSQPQHF
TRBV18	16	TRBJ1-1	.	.	TGTGCCAGCTCACCCATTGAGGGGGGGTCAAACACTGAAGCTTTCTTT	CASSPIEGGSNTEAFF
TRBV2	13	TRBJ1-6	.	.	TGTGCCAGCACTCTGTATATCCAATCACCCCTCCACTTT	CASTLYIQSPLHF
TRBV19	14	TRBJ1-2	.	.	TGTGCCAGTAGGCCGACGAATTCTAACTATGGCTACACCTTC	CASRPTNSNYGYTF
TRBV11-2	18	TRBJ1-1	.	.	TGTGCCAGCAGCTTAGTAGGGTTTCGGGACACCCGGAACACTGAAGCTTTCTTT	CASSLVGFRDTRNTEAFF
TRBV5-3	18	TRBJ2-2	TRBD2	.	TGTGCCAGAAGCTTGGCGGGTCGCTTGCGGGAGGCCGGCGGGGAGCTGTTTTTT	CARSLAGRLREAGGELFF
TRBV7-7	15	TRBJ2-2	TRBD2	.	TGTGCCAGCAGCTTAGGCCAGCGGGACTCCGGGGAGCTGTTTTTT	CASSLGQRDSGELFF
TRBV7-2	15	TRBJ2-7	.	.	TGTGCCAGCAGCTTACGGTCCCTTCCCCTCTACGAGCAGTACTTC	CASSLRSLPLYEQYF
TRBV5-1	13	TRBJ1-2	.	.	TGCGCCAGCAGTAGACAGATATCCTATGGCTACACCTTC	CASSRQISYGYTF
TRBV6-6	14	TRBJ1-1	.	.	TGTGCCAGCAGTTACCAGATCTGGCCAGCGGCAGCTTTCTTT	CASSYQIWPAAAFF
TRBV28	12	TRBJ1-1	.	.	TGTGCCAGCAGTCTTGGGGCGGCTGAAGCTTTCTTT	CASSLGAAEAFF
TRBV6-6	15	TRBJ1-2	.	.	TGTGCCAGCAGTCCCACCGGGAGCCGTATATATGGCTACACCTTC	CASSPTGSRIYGYTF
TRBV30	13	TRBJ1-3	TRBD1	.	TGTGCCTGGACCGGGACAGCTGGAAACACCATATATTTT	CAWTGTAGNTIYF
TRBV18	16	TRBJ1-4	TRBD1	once	TGTGCCAGCTCACCTATCAAAGGACAGGGTGGTGAAAAACTGTTTTTT	CASSPIKGQGGEKLFF
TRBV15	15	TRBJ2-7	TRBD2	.	TGTGCCACCAGGAACCTAGCGGGGAGGGCCCACGAGCAGTACTTC	CATRNLAGRAHEQYF
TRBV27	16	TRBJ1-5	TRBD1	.	TGTGCCAGCCGGTTATGGGGGACAGGGAGCAATCAGCCCCAGCATTTT	CASRLWGTGSNQPQHF
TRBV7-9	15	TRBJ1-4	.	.	TGTGCCAGCAGCTTAGTGAGTGACGGCACTGAAAAACTGTTTTTT	CASSLVSDGTEKLFF
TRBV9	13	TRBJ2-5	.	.	TGTGCCAGCAGCCCCCGGCAGCTAGAGACCCAGTACTTC	CASSPRQLETQYF
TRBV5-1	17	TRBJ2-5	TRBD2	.	TGCGCCAGCAGCCCCGGCGGCGGGGGGGGTATCCAAGAGACCCAGTACTTC	CASSPGGGGGIQETQYF
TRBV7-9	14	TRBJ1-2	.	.	TGTGCCAGCAGACCGACCGGGACAAGCCTGGGCTACACCTTC	CASRPTGTSLGYTF
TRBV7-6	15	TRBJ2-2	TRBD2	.	TGTGCCAGCAGCCGGACTAGCGGCTACACCGGGGAGCTGTTTTTT	CASSRTSGYTGELFF
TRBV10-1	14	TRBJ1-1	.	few	TGCGCCAGCCTGGAGGGGGGAGTGAACACTGAAGCTTTCTTT	CASLEGGVNTEAFF
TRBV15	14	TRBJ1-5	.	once	TGTGCCACCAGCATCCTGAGTCGCAATCAGCCCCAGCATTTT	CATSILSRNQPQHF
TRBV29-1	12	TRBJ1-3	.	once	TGCAGCGTGAGGACAGCTGGAAACACCATATATTTT	CSVRTAGNTIYF
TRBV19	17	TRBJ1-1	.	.	TGTGCCAGTAGTATAGATCGGCCTCCTTCTGGGGTCACTGAAGCTTTCTTT	CASSIDRPPSGVTEAFF
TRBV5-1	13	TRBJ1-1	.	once	TGCGCCAGCAGCGGGGGGGTGAACACTGAAGCTTTCTTT	CASSGGVNTEAFF